The 20 T cell receptor beta chains in this list originate from one sample, sequenced in a study of blood T cell repertoires in COVID-19. Libraries were prepared by immunoSEQ multiplex PCR; TCRdb keeps only in-frame clonotypes and omits some of them. This table has roughly 410,000 clones, over 75% appearing once. Sequences were obtained from peripheral blood. The receptors here all came from a woman in her fifties or sixties with COVID-19, enrolled during active disease.

V is TRBV18 and J is TRBJ2-7; 7 bases agree with TRBD2. The V segment lost 3 bases and the J segment 2 bases; nucleotides outside the gene matches: 7. The CDR3 is 15 residues long. Germline CDR1 and CDR2: KGHSH and LQKENI. The CDR3 loop reads CASSPGGVLTYEQYF. DNA of the CDR3: TGTGCCAGCTCACCGGGGGGGGTCCTCACCTACGAGCAGTACTTC.

The chain joins TRBV13 to TRBJ1-6; 10 nucleotides match TRBD1. Germline CDR1 and CDR2: PRHDT and FYEKMQ (reference sequence). J was trimmed by 8 bases and V by 3 bases; bases with no gene match: 4. The CDR3 extends over 15 amino acids. The CDR3 DNA is TGTGCCAGCAGCTTGGAGGACAGGGGGTATTCACCCCTCCACTTT. Translation gives CASSLEDRGYSPLHF.

The chain combines TRBV6-5 with TRBJ1-6; 9 nucleotides line up with TRBD1. The CDR3 is made up of 15 amino acids. Germline assignment: CDR1 MNHEY and CDR2 SVGAGI. J gave up 9 bases and V 7 bases, and 10 bases lay outside the gene matches. In DNA form, the CDR3 reads TGTGCCAGCAACCCACAGGGGGCAAATACTTCACCCCTCCACTTT. Translating it yields CASNPQGANTSPLHF.

The chain employs TRBV10-3 and TRBJ2-3; 9 bases map to TRBD2. Trimming cost V 11 bases and J 1 base; bases outside gene matches: 7. Germline lookup yields CDR1 ENHRY and CDR2 SYGVKD. The CDR3 runs 14 residues. DNA of the CDR3: TGTGCCTCCCAGCGGGGGGAGGGCACAGATACGCAGTATTTT. Amino acids: CASQRGEGTDTQYF.

This chain uses TRBV7-8 with TRBJ1-4; 9 bases match TRBD1. The CDR3 consists of 16 residues. Germline V CDR1 and CDR2: SGHVS, FQNEAQ. The J segment lost 5 bases and the V segment lost 1 base, leaving 5 bases of the junction unmatched. In DNA, the CDR3 is TGTGCCAGCAGCTTAGACAGGGGGCTCGGGAATGAAAAACTGTTTTTT. Translating gives CASSLDRGLGNEKLFF.

The chain recombines TRBV19 with TRBJ1-2, with D maybe TRBD1 (6 bases). Germline lookup yields CDR1 LNHDA and CDR2 SQIVND (reference sequence). Trimming pared 0 bases from V and 14 bases from J, leaving 19 bases between. The CDR3 has 14 residues. DNA of the CDR3: TGTGCCAGTAGTATAGATTCGAGGACAGTCCCGAGGACCTTC. Its protein is CASSIDSRTVPRTF.

The chain links TRBV5-5 to TRBJ1-5; D is unresolved. Germline CDR1 reads SGHKS; CDR2 reads YYEKEE (reference sequence). Trimming left V 2 bases short and J 2 bases short, with 14 bases between. The CDR3 consists of 16 residues. CDR3 sequence reads: CASSFSSTLRNQPQHF. The CDR3 bases are TGTGCCAGCAGCTTCTCGTCCACTCTGCGCAATCAGCCCCAGCATTTT.

This clone was seen repeatedly, ten times or more. The rearrangement links TRBV27 to TRBJ2-5; D is perhaps TRBD2 (5 bases). The CDR3 is 15 residues long. Germline-derived CDR1 and CDR2 are MNHEY and SMNVEV (reference sequence). V lost 2 bases and J 2 bases, leaving 12 bases between the germline ends. CDR3 sequence reads: CASSLITGVQETQYF. The CDR3 nucleotides read TGTGCCAGCAGTTTAATTACCGGGGTACAAGAGACCCAGTACTTC.

The gene calls are TRBV30 and TRBJ1-3; D gene unclear. Germline loops: CDR1 GTSNPN, CDR2 SVGIG (reference sequence). The CDR3 sequence is 12 residues long. Trimming left V 2 bases short and J 0 bases short, with 2 bases between. The CDR3: CAWSRSGNTIYF. The CDR3 nucleotides read TGTGCCTGGAGTCGCTCTGGAAACACCATATATTTT.

The chain links TRBV5-6 to TRBJ1-2; 7 bases map to TRBD1. After removal of 4 bases from V and 8 bases from J, the junction contained 8 bases not matched to a gene. The CDR3 extends over 13 amino acids. Germline V gene sequence: CDR1 SGHDT, CDR2 YYEEEE. Here the CDR3 reads CASSPDRVWGYTF. CDR3 bases: TGTGCCAGCAGCCCTGACAGGGTGTGGGGCTACACCTTC.

V usage is TRBV6-5 and J usage is TRBJ1-6; the D gene is possibly TRBD1 (6 bases). CDR3 length: 13 residues. Per germline, CDR1 MNHEY and CDR2 SVGAGI. V shed 5 bases and J shed 10 bases, with 12 bases lying between them. The CDR3: CASSTTGRSPLHF. As DNA, the CDR3 is TGTGCCAGCAGTACAACAGGGAGATCACCCCTCCACTTT.

This clone has a handful of counts. This chain connects TRBV3-1 (or the pseudogene TRBV3-2) to TRBJ1-1, with 10 bases matching TRBD1. Germline CDR1 is LGHDT and CDR2 is YNNKEL (reference sequence). The CDR3 extends over 16 amino acids. J was trimmed by 2 bases and V by 4 bases; bases with no gene match: 7. The CDR3 DNA reads as TGTGCCAGCAGCCCCTACGGGGACAGGGGAAACACTGAAGCTTTCTTT. It codes for CASSPYGDRGNTEAFF.

The rearrangement links TRBV6-1 to TRBJ1-2; D possibly corresponds to TRBD1 (6 bases). Trimming removed 5 bases from V and 2 bases from J, with 9 bases in between. The germline V gene has CDR1 MNHNS and CDR2 SASEGT. This CDR3 is built from 13 residues. CDR3 DNA sequence: TGTGCCAGCAGTCACACAGGGAACTATGGCTACACCTTC. This translates into CASSHTGNYGYTF.

The V and J genes are TRBV5-4 and TRBJ2-7, with D perhaps TRBD1 (6 bases). V was pared by 0 bases and J by 3 bases, with 13 bases between. The CDR3 has 15 amino acids. Germline CDR1 SGHNT, CDR2 YYREEE (reference sequence). CDR3 DNA sequence: TGTGCCAGCAGCTTGGGCCCAAGGGGGAACTACGAGCAGTACTTC. It yields the protein CASSLGPRGNYEQYF. The full variable domain, with the rest looked up from reference TRBV5-4 and TRBJ2-7, is ETGVTQSPTHLIKTRGQQVTLRCSSQSGHNTVSWYQQALGQGPQFIFQYYREEENGRGNFPPRFSGLQFPNYSSELNVNALELDDSALYLCASSLGPRGNYEQYFGPGTRLTVT.

The chain links TRBV7-9 to TRBJ2-1; D ambiguous. V was cut by 5 bases and J by 4 bases, with 6 bases left in between. CDR3 size: 12 residues. Germline loops: CDR1 SEHNR, CDR2 FQNEAQ (reference sequence). The CDR3 nucleotides are TGTGCCAGCAGCCCTACGTACAATGAGCAGTTCTTC. It specifies CASSPTYNEQFF.

This clone has a single count. The chain combines TRBV11-2 with TRBJ2-5; tentatively, D is TRBD1 (5 bases). The ends were cut back, 1 base at V and 4 bases at J, with 10 bases in the middle. In germline, CDR1 is SGHAT, CDR2 FQNNGV. CDR3 size: 14 residues. CDR3 in amino acids: CASSLVGRAETQYF. For the CDR3, the DNA is TGTGCCAGCAGCTTAGTAGGCAGGGCAGAGACCCAGTACTTC.

This chain uses TRBV9 with TRBJ1-3, with 8 bases lining up with TRBD1. The CDR3 has 16 amino acids. V was pared by 5 bases and J by 0 bases, with 7 bases of the junction left unmatched. CDR1 SGDLS and CDR2 YYNGEE come from the germline V gene. The CDR3 sequence: CASSANRGFSGNTIYF. CDR3 sequence (DNA): TGTGCCAGCAGTGCCAACAGGGGGTTCTCTGGAAACACCATATATTTT.

This clone turned up a few times. The chain carries TRBV19 and TRBJ1-2; D may be TRBD1 (6 bases). Germline V lookup: CDR1 LNHDA, CDR2 SQIVND (reference sequence). There are 13 residues in the CDR3. Between the trimmed V and J ends, which lost 7 bases and 5 bases, there was a span of 14 bases. The CDR3 spells CASTRTAKYGYTF. The DNA of the CDR3 is TGTGCCAGTACGAGGACAGCGAAATATGGCTACACCTTC.

V usage is TRBV24-1 and J usage is TRBJ2-3; the D gene is possibly TRBD2 (7 bases). This CDR3 spans 16 amino acids. V shed 2 bases and J shed 1 base, with 12 bases lying between them. Germline V gene sequence: CDR1 KGHDR, CDR2 SFDVKD. CDR3 DNA: TGTGCCACCAGTGATTATCGCGGGGGCCGCACAGATACGCAGTATTTT. The encoded protein is CATSDYRGGRTDTQYF.

The V call is TRBV6-5, the J call TRBJ2-1, with D possibly TRBD2 on 7 matching bases. V was clipped by 0 bases and J by 7 bases, with 10 bases between them. The CDR3 contains 14 residues. Germline assignment: CDR1 MNHEY and CDR2 SVGAGI. For the CDR3, the DNA is TGTGCCAGCAGTTACTCGGGGAGGGGGAATGAGCAGTTCTTC. Translating gives CASSYSGRGNEQFF.